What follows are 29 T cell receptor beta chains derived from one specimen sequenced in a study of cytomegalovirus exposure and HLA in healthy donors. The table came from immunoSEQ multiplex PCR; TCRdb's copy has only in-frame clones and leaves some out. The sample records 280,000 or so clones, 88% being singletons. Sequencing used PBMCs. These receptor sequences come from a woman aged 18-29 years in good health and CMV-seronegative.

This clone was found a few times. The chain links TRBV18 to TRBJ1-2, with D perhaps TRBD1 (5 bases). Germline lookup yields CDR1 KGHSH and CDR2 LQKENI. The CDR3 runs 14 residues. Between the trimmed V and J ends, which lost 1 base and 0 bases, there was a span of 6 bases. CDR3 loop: CASSPQGTNYGYTF. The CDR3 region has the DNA TGTGCCAGCTCACCACAGGGGACTAACTATGGCTACACCTTC.

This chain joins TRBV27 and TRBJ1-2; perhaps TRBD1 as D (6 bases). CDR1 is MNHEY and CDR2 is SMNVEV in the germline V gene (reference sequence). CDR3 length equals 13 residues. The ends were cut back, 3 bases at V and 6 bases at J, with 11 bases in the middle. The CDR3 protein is CASSFRGGDGYTF. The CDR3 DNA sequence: TGTGCCAGCAGTTTTCGAGGGGGGGATGGCTACACCTTC.

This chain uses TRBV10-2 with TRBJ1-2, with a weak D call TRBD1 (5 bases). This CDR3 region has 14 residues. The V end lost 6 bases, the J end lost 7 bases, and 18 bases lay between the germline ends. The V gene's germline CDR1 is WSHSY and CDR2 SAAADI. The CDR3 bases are TGCGCCAGCAGCGGAGGCGGGGGTCCTGGTGGCTACACCTTC. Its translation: CASSGGGGPGGYTF.

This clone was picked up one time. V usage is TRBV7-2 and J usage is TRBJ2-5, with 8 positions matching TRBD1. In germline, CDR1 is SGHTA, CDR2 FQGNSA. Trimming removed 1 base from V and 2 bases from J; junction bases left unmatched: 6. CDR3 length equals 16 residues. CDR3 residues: CASSLGRTGGQETQYF. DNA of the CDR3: TGTGCCAGCAGCTTAGGCAGAACAGGGGGACAAGAGACCCAGTACTTC. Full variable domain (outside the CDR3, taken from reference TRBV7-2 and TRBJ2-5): GAGVSQSPSNKVTEKGKDVELRCDPISGHTALYWYRQSLGQGLEFLIYFQGNSAPDKSGLPSDRFSAERTGGSVSTLTIQRTQQEDSAVYLCASSLGRTGGQETQYFGPGTRLLVL.

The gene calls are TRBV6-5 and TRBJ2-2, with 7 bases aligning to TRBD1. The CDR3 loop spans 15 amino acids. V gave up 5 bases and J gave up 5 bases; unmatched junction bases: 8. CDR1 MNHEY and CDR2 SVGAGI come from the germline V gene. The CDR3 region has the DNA TGTGCCAGCAGTCCACTAGACAGGGCTACCGGGGAGCTGTTTTTT. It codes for CASSPLDRATGELFF.

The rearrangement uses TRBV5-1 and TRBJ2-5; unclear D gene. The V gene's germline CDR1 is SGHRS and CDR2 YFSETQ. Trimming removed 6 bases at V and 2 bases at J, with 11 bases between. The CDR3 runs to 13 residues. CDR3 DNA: TGCGCCAGCATGATTTCCACTCAAGAGACCCAGTACTTC. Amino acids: CASMISTQETQYF.

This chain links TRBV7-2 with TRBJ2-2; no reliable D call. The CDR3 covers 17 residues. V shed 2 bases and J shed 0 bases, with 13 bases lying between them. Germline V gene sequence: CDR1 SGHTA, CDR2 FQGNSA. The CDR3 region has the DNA TGTGCCAGCAGCTTAACGGAGAAGTTCGCGAACACCGGGGAGCTGTTTTTT. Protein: CASSLTEKFANTGELFF.

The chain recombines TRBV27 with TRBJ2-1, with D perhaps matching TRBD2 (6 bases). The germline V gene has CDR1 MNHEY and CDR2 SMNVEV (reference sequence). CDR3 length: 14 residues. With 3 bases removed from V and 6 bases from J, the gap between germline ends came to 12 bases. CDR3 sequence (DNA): TGTGCCAGCAGTTTGCTCGGGAGTGGCAATGAGCAGTTCTTC. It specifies CASSLLGSGNEQFF.

The CDR3 coding sequence is TGTGCCAGCAGCTCTCCTAGCGGGAGGGCCTCCTACGAGCAGTACTTC. Translating it yields CASSSPSGRASYEQYF. The chain uses TRBV5-6 and TRBJ2-7; 12 nucleotides align to TRBD2. The germline CDR1 and CDR2 sequences are SGHDT and YYEEEE. The V segment lost 3 bases and the J segment 0 bases; nucleotides outside the gene matches: 4. CDR3 length: 16 residues.

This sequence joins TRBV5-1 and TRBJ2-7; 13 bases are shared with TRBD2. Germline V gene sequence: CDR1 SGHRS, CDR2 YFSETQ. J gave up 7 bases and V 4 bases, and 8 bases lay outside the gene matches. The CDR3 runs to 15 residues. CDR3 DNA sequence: TGCGCCAGCAGCGGCGGGACTAGCGGGATCGTAGAGCAGTACTTC. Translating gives CASSGGTSGIVEQYF.

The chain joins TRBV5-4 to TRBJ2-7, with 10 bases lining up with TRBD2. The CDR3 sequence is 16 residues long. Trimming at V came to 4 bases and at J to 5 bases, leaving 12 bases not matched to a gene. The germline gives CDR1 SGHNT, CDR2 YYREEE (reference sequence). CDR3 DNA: TGTGCCAGCAGCCCTGACGCAAGCGGGAGGGCCCACGAGCAGTACTTC. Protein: CASSPDASGRAHEQYF. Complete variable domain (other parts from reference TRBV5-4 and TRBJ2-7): ETGVTQSPTHLIKTRGQQVTLRCSSQSGHNTVSWYQQALGQGPQFIFQYYREEENGRGNFPPRFSGLQFPNYSSELNVNALELDDSALYLCASSPDASGRAHEQYFGPGTRLTVT.

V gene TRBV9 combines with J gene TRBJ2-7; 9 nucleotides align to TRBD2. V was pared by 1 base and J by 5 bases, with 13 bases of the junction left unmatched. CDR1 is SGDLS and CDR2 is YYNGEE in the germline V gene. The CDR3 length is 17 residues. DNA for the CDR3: TGTGCCAGCAGCGTAACGGGGGCGGGAGGGCTTTCTAACGAGCAGTACTTC. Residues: CASSVTGAGGLSNEQYF.

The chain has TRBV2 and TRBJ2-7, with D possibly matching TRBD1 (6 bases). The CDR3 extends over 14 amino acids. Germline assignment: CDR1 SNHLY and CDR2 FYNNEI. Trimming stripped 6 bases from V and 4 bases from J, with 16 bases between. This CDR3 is CASRSQGPYYEQYF. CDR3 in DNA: TGTGCCAGCAGGAGTCAGGGGCCGTATTACGAGCAGTACTTC. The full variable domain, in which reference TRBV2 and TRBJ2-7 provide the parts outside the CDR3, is EPEVTQTPSHQVTQMGQEVILRCVPISNHLYFYWYRQILGQKVEFLVSFYNNEISEKSEIFDDQFSVERPDGSNFTLKIRSTKLEDSAMYFCASRSQGPYYEQYFGPGTRLTVT.

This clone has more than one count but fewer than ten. CDR3 sequence (DNA): TGTGCCAGCAGTTTATCAGCAGGGGAGGGCTATGGCTACACCTTC. It translates to CASSLSAGEGYGYTF. The chain is built from TRBV27 and TRBJ1-2, with a weak D call TRBD1 (6 bases). This CDR3 comprises 15 residues. The germline V gene encodes CDR1 MNHEY and CDR2 SMNVEV (reference sequence). The ends were cut back, 0 bases at V and 4 bases at J, with 12 bases in the middle.

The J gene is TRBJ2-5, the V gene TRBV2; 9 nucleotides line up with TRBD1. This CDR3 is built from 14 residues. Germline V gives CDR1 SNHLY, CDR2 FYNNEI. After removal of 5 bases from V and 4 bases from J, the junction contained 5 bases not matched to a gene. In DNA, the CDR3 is TGTGCCAGCAGTTTACAGGGGGCTAGAGAGACCCAGTACTTC. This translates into CASSLQGARETQYF.

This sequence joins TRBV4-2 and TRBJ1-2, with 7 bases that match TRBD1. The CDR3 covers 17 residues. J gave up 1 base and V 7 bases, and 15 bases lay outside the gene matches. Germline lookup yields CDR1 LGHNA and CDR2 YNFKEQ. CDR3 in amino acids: CASTTTAAGGYNYGYTF. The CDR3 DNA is TGTGCCAGCACCACCACTGCGGCAGGGGGGTATAACTATGGCTACACCTTC.

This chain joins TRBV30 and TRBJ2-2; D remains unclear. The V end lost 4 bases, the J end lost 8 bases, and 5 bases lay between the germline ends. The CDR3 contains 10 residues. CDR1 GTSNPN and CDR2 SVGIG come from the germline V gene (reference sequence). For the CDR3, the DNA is TGTGCCTGGAACGGGGGGGAGCTGTTTTTT. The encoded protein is CAWNGGELFF. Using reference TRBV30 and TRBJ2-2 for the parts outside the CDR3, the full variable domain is SQTIHQWPATLVQPVGSPLSLECTVEGTSNPNLYWYRQAAGRGLQLLFYSVGIGQISSEVPQNLSASRPQDRQFILSSKKLLLSDSGFYLCAWNGGELFFGEGSRLTVL.

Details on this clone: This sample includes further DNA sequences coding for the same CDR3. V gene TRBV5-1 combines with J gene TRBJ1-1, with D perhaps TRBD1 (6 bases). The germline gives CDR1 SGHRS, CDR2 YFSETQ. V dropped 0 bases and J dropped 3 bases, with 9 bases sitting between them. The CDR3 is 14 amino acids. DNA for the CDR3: TGCGCCAGCAGCTTGGCCGCAGGGGACACTGAAGCTTTCTTT. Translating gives CASSLAAGDTEAFF.

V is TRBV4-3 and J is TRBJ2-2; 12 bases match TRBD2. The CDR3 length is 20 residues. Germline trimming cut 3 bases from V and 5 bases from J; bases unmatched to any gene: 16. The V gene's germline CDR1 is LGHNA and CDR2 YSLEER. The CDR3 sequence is CASSQAETSGSLFWTGELFF. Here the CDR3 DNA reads TGCGCCAGCAGCCAGGCCGAGACTAGCGGGAGTTTGTTCTGGACCGGGGAGCTGTTTTTT.

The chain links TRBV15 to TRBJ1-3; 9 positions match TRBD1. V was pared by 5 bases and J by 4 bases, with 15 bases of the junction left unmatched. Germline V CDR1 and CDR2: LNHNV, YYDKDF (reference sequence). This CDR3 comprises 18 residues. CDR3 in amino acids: CATSRNTPGQGPGNTIYF. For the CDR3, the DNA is TGTGCCACCAGCCGAAATACCCCGGGACAGGGACCCGGAAACACCATATATTTT. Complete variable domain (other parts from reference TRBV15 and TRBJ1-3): DAMVIQNPRYQVTQFGKPVTLSCSQTLNHNVMYWYQQKSSQAPKLLFHYYDKDFNNEADTPDNFQSRRPNTSFCFLDIRSPGLGDTAMYLCATSRNTPGQGPGNTIYFGEGSWLTVV.

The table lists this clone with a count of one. The CDR3 DNA reads TGTGCCAGCAACCTAGCCCCTAACTATGGCTACACCTTC. It is translated as CASNLAPNYGYTF. The V call is TRBV5-5, the J call TRBJ1-2; D is undetermined. Germline CDR1 is SGHKS and CDR2 is YYEKEE (reference sequence). The V and J ends lost 6 bases and 0 bases respectively, with 9 bases between them. The CDR3 runs to 13 residues.

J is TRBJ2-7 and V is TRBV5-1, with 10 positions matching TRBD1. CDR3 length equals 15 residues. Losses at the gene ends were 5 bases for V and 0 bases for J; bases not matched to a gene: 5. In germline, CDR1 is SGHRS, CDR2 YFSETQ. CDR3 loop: CASSDRGLFSYEQYF. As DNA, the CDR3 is TGCGCCAGCAGTGACAGGGGGCTCTTCTCCTACGAGCAGTACTTC.

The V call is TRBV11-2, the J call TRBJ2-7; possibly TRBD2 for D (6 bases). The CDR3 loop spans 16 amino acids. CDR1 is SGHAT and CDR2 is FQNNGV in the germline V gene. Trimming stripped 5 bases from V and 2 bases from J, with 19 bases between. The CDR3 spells CASSHEGLTGAYEQYF. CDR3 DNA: TGTGCCAGCAGCCACGAGGGACTGACTGGCGCCTACGAGCAGTACTTC.

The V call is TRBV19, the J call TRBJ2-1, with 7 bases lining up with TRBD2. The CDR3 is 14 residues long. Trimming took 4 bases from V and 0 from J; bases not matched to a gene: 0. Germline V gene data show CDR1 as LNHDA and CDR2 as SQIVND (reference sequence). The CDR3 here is CASSRGGSYNEQFF. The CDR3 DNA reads TGTGCCAGTAGTAGGGGGGGCTCCTACAATGAGCAGTTCTTC.

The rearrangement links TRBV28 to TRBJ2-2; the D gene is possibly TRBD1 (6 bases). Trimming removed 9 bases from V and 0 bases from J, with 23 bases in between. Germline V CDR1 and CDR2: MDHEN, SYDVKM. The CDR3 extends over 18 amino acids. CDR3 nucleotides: TGTGCCAGTACCTCCACCGTACCCACAGGGACGAACACCGGGGAGCTGTTTTTT. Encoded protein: CASTSTVPTGTNTGELFF.

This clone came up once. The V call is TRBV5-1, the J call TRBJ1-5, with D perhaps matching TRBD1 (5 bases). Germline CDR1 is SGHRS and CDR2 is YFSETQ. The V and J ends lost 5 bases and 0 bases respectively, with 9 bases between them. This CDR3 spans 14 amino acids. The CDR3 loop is CASSVGDSNQPQHF. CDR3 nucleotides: TGCGCCAGCAGTGTAGGGGATAGCAATCAGCCCCAGCATTTT.

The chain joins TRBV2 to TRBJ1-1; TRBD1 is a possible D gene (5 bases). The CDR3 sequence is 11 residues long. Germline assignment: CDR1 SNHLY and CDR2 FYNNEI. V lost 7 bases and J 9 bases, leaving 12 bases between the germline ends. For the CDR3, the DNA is TGTGCCAGCATACAGGAAATCAAAGCTTTCTTT. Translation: CASIQEIKAFF.

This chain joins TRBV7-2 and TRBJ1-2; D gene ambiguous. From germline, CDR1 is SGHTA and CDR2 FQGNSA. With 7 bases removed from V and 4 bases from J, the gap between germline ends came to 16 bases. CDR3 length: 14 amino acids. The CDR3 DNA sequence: TGTGCCAGCACCTACGATGGAGGAGGCTATGGCTACACCTTC. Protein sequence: CASTYDGGGYGYTF.

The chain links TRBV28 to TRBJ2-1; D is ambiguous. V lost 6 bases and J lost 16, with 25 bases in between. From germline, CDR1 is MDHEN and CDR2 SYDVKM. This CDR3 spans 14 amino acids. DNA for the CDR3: TGTGCCAGCAGATCTAGTGGCGGCTTTTTTGAAGGTTTCTTC. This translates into CASRSSGGFFEGFF.